This TCR beta chain was sequenced in a study of early T cells in non-severe SARS-CoV-2 infection (dated by TCRdb to the early 2020s). With respect to the entire study: Bulk RNA from unsorted whole blood was used for TCR sequencing, so alpha and beta chains could not be paired.

This was a case-control study nested in a cohort of healthcare workers in London, UK, who had nasopharyngeal swab PCR tests and blood samples taken every week. Healthcare workers were recruited between 23 and 31 March 2020, during the week of the UK lockdown, and were followed weekly for up to roughly 15 weeks. CDR1 and CDR2 (MDHEN, SYDVKM) derive from the germline V gene. Including cysteine and phenylalanine, the CDR3 has 12 amino acids. The read is trimmed to its CDR3 DNA, 36 bases read in frame from base 1. The paper as a whole reports these results and caveats: VDJdb matching was skewed toward anti-spike CD8 responses and likely underestimated virus-specific expansions, missing private and CD4 specificities.

Preparation of the library involved 5' RACE. TCRdb names NextSeq 500 as the instrument used. Unique molecular identifiers were attached to individual cDNA molecules in the TCR library protocol so that sequencing error and PCR bias could be corrected. TCR alpha and beta chains were both sequenced, and the abundances of alpha and beta sequences in each sample were closely correlated with each other. Per the original workflow: Decombinator V4 was used to annotate the V gene, J gene and CDR3 of the TCR sequences. TCRs were defined as expanded if a significant change between any two time points was detected under a Poisson model with p below 0.0001. TCR abundances were normalised to the total number of TCRs sequenced per sample and expressed as counts per million. TRAV1-2 paired with TRAJ12, TRAJ20 or TRAJ33 defined MAIT TCRs, while TRAV10 paired with TRAJ18 defined iNKT TCRs. VDJdb, accessed on 1 November 2021, was searched for TCRs annotated for CMV, EBV and SARS-CoV-2, and TCRs annotated for more than one antigen were excluded. TCRdb trimmed the raw reads at Q25, called clones with MiXCR and kept productive beta chains. Rows are combined by CDR3 protein, so each entry shows the most common genes and DNA. Here the V and J calls rest on TCRdb's processing, not on the authors' analysis. In all, the sample holds about 76,000 distinct CDR3 sequences, and about a sixth of those were seen once. The ten largest make up 9.5% to 15% of the sample.

Remarks on this clonotype: What this receptor recognizes is not known. A read error may account for a junction end that differs from germline.

The source of this sequence is an adult who was a healthcare worker with PCR-confirmed SARS-CoV-2 infection or an uninfected control (not recorded which). Material for sequencing was whole blood. The chain links TRBV28 with TRBJ1-4, with the D gene uncertain. The nucleotide sequence is TGTACCAGCACCTCCGGGAGTCTGAAACTGTTTTTT. This gives the protein CTSTSGSLKLFF.